This passage covers 12 T cell receptor beta chains from one sample sequenced in a study of cytomegalovirus exposure and HLA in healthy donors. The PCR was carried out with 60 Vbeta primers and 13 Jbeta primers. Repertoires were generated with immunoSEQ multiplex PCR, while TCRdb's copy carries only in-frame clones and drops some. The table includes 100,000 to 150,000 clones, around two thirds detected once. The sequencing input was PBMCs. Every receptor here comes from a man between 60 and 75 years old in good health and CMV-seropositive.

This chain connects TRBV5-1 to TRBJ1-4, with a weak D call TRBD1 (5 bases). This CDR3 spans 15 amino acids. Trimming cost V 0 bases and J 5 bases, with 11 bases left between them. CDR1 is SGHRS and CDR2 is YFSETQ in the germline V gene. The CDR3 is CASSLAESGNEKLFF. Here the CDR3 DNA reads TGCGCCAGCAGCTTGGCCGAGTCAGGGAATGAAAAACTGTTTTTT.

This chain uses TRBV2 with TRBJ1-1, with D possibly matching TRBD1 (5 bases). The CDR3 is 12 amino acids. Germline CDR1 SNHLY, CDR2 FYNNEI. The V end was cut by 8 bases, the J end by 5 bases, with 12 bases between. The DNA of the CDR3 is TGTGCCAGCGGGGCGGCTTTTACTGAAGCTTTCTTT. This codes for CASGAAFTEAFF.

The chain carries TRBV5-1 and TRBJ2-5, with D possibly TRBD2 on 5 matching bases. The germline V gene encodes CDR1 SGHRS and CDR2 YFSETQ. This CDR3 is built from 11 residues. Trimming pared 7 bases from V and 5 bases from J, leaving 9 bases between. CDR3 DNA sequence: TGCGCCAGCGCGTCGGGGGAGACCCAGTACTTC. This translates into CASASGETQYF.

This clone was observed once. The chain is built from TRBV30 and TRBJ1-2; 7 bases agree with TRBD1. The CDR3 totals 12 residues. V shed 5 bases, J shed 7 bases, and the junction held 7 bases outside the gene matches. Germline CDR1 reads GTSNPN; CDR2 reads SVGIG (reference sequence). CDR3 nucleotides: TGTGCCTGGGGTACAGGGGAGGCTGGCTACACCTTC. Amino acids: CAWGTGEAGYTF.

V and J are TRBV7-2 and TRBJ2-7, with 9 positions matching TRBD2. This CDR3 contains 17 residues. After removal of 1 base from V and 5 bases from J, the junction contained 12 bases not matched to a gene. The germline gives CDR1 SGHTA, CDR2 FQGNSA. The CDR3 reads CASSLGRGGGAVNEQYF. CDR3 coding DNA: TGTGCCAGCAGCTTAGGTCGGGGCGGGGGGGCCGTGAACGAGCAGTACTTC.

The rearrangement uses TRBV6-1 and TRBJ2-2; D is unclear. V lost 5 bases and J 2 bases, leaving 12 bases between the germline ends. The length of the CDR3 is 15 residues. Germline assignment: CDR1 MNHNS and CDR2 SASEGT. This CDR3 reads CASSRAFANTGELFF. For the CDR3, the DNA is TGTGCCAGCAGTCGAGCATTTGCAAACACCGGGGAGCTGTTTTTT.

The CDR3: CAISESGQDNEKLFF. CDR3 DNA: TGTGCCATCAGTGAGTCGGGTCAGGATAATGAAAAACTGTTTTTT. The J gene is TRBJ1-4, the V gene TRBV10-3, with D unresolved. CDR1 is ENHRY and CDR2 is SYGVKD in the germline V gene. The CDR3 is 15 amino acids. V was cut by 0 bases and J by 4 bases, with 9 bases left in between.

The rearrangement links TRBV4-1 to TRBJ2-2; the match to TRBD2 covers 10 bases. Trimming cost V 3 bases and J 1 base; bases outside gene matches: 2. Germline V lookup: CDR1 MGHRA, CDR2 YSYEKL. This CDR3 spans 16 amino acids. The chain's CDR3 is CASSQGLALNTGELFF. In DNA, the CDR3 is TGCGCCAGCAGCCAGGGACTAGCGTTGAACACCGGGGAGCTGTTTTTT.

V is TRBV5-6 and J is TRBJ2-3, with D tentatively TRBD2 (6 bases). V lost 4 bases and J lost 1, with 13 bases in between. Germline V gives CDR1 SGHDT, CDR2 YYEEEE. The CDR3 length is 15 residues. Written as DNA, the CDR3 is TGTGCCAGCAGCGAACCGGGACTCGGCACAGATACGCAGTATTTT. Translated: CASSEPGLGTDTQYF. Looking up the rest from reference TRBV5-6 and TRBJ2-3 gives the full variable domain: DAGVTQSPTHLIKTRGQQVTLRCSPKSGHDTVSWYQQALGQGPQFIFQYYEEEERQRGNFPDRFSGHQFPNYSSELNVNALLLGDSALYLCASSEPGLGTDTQYFGPGTRLTVL.

The chain employs TRBV30 and TRBJ2-3; tentative D call: TRBD1 (5 bases). This CDR3 has 15 residues. CDR1 and CDR2 (germline): GTSNPN, SVGIG (reference sequence). The V end lost 2 bases, the J end lost 4 bases, and 16 bases lay between the germline ends. CDR3 protein: CAWSRAGRVSDTQYF. In nucleotides, the CDR3 is TGTGCCTGGAGTCGAGCAGGCAGGGTGTCAGATACGCAGTATTTT.

This clone has only one observation. CDR3 coding DNA: TGCGCCAGCAGCTCTCTTTCCCTAATCACAGATACGCAGTATTTT. It yields the protein CASSSLSLITDTQYF. The rearrangement uses TRBV5-1 and TRBJ2-3; no firm D call. The V gene lost 3 bases and the J gene lost 2 bases, with 13 bases spanning the gap. Germline V gene data show CDR1 as SGHRS and CDR2 as YFSETQ. The CDR3 is 15 residues long.

V and J are TRBV18 and TRBJ1-2; D remains unclear. Germline lookup yields CDR1 KGHSH and CDR2 LQKENI. This CDR3 region has 15 residues. The germline V and J ends were trimmed by 2 bases and 2 bases, with 12 bases remaining between them. CDR3 in amino acids: CASSPYEGLNYGYTF. CDR3 DNA sequence: TGTGCCAGCTCACCATACGAGGGTCTCAACTATGGCTACACCTTC.